The clone carrying this TCR beta chain came up once. Its matching antigen is unknown. The data are from a study of shared clonotypes between healthy human individuals. Findings and caveats of the study: With a few donors compared, 4.5% to 6.5% of naive CD4 clonotypes were shared.

Naive CD8 cells lacked CD45RO and underwent positive selection for CCR7, leaving out terminally differentiated effector memory CD45RA+ cells. Repertoires were generated with immunoSEQ multiplex PCR, while TCRdb's copy carries only in-frame clones and drops some. Of around 640,000 clones in the sample, approximately 96% are singletons; the top ten hold about 0.12%. This CDR3 is built from 14 residues. The genes are TRBV12-1 and TRBJ2-7; the table's D gene call, TRBD2, was not cross checked with the DNA. TRBV12-1 is tagged as a pseudogene. Sequencing was done on a sample of naive CD8+ T cells sorted from blood. This receptor was taken from a woman aged 25 to 39 in good health. The CDR3 here is CASSESGDMGEQYF. The CDR3 region has the DNA TGTGCCAGCAGCGAGAGCGGAGACATGGGGGAGCAGTACTTC.